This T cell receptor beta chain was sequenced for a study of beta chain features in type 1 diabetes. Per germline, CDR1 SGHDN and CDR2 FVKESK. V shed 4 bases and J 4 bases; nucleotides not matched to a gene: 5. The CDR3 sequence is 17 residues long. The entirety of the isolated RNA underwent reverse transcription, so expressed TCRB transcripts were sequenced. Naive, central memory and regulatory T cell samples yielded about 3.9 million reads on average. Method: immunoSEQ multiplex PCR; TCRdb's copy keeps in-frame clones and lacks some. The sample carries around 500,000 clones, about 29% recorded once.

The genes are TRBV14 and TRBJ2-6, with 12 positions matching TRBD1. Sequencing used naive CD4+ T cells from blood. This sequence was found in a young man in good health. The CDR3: CASSLRDRGPGANVLTF. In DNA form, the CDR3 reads TGTGCCAGCAGCCTCCGGGACAGGGGGCCAGGGGCCAACGTCCTGACTTTC.